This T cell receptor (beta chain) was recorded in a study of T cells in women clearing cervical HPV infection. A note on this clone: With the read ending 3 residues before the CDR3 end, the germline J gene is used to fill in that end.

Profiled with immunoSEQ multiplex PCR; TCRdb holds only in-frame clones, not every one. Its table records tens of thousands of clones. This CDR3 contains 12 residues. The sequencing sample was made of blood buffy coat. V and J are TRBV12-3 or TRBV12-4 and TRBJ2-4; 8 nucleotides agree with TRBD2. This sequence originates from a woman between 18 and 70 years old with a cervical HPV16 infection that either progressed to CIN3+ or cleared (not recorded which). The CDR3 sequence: CASNFDAGGQYF. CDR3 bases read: TGTGCCAGCAATTTTGACGCGGGGGGT.